These T cell receptor beta chains were read from a single sample in a study of T cell repertoires in cytomegalovirus infection. Their antigen targets remain unknown. MiXCR, applied by TCRdb to the reads, yields one record per CDR3 protein. This sample yields fewer than 900,000 distinct CDR3 sequences, of which about 27% are seen a single time; 10% to 15% belongs to the top ten. The sample in question was cultured CD8+ T cells from PBMCs, obtained from culture after CMV antigen stimulation. The receptor source for this set is a human donor in good health (CMV status not recorded). Some clones in this sample may be carry-over from other donors' samples. Both conserved end residues are part of each CDR3. The order of the fields is J gene, clone size, V gene, D gene, CDR3 length, CDR3 protein, CDR3 DNA. D genes are given only for firm matches. Size is omitted from some rows. Given values are once, few, many or a class for expanded clones.

TRBJ1-2	few	TRBV6-1	NA	15	CASSEGDRSVYGYTF	TGTGCCAGCAGTGAAGGTGACAGGTCCGTCTATGGCTACACCTTC
TRBJ2-2	NA	TRBV5-1	NA	15	CASSFSSWNTGELFF	TGCGCCAGCAGCTTCTCAAGCTGGAACACCGGGGAGCTGTTTTTT
TRBJ2-5	few	TRBV7-9	NA	15	CASSLNRGLLETQYF	TGTGCCAGCAGCTTAAACAGGGGACTGCTAGAGACCCAGTACTTC
TRBJ1-1	NA	TRBV2	NA	13	CASIPGGNTEAFF	TGTGCCAGCATTCCCGGGGGTAACACTGAAGCTTTCTTT
TRBJ2-7	few	TRBV27	NA	12	CASSLLGYEQYF	TGTGCCAGCAGTTTATTGGGCTACGAGCAGTACTTC
TRBJ1-1	many	TRBV7-8	NA	12	CASSLDNTEAFF	TGTGCCAGCAGCCTCGACAACACTGAAGCTTTCTTT
TRBJ1-4	NA	TRBV6-5	NA	14	CASSYESEDEKLFF	TGTGCCAGCAGTTACGAGTCCGAGGATGAAAAACTGTTTTTT
TRBJ1-5	few	TRBV27	NA	14	CASSSGHGDQPQHF	TGTGCCAGCAGTTCGGGACATGGGGATCAGCCCCAGCATTTT
TRBJ2-5	NA	TRBV19	NA	17	CASSIDLTAGSQETQYF	TGTGCCAGTAGTATAGATCTCACGGCAGGTTCGCAAGAGACCCAGTACTTC
TRBJ2-7	NA	TRBV10-3	TRBD2	15	CAIISGNSGTYEQYF	TGTGCCATCATCTCAGGCAATAGCGGGACCTACGAGCAGTACTTC
TRBJ2-3	NA	TRBV6-2/TRBV6-3	TRBD2	19	CANSYSGRATSGDTDTQYF	TGTGCCAACAGTTACTCGGGAAGGGCAACTAGCGGGGACACAGATACGCAGTATTTT
TRBJ2-1	few	TRBV3-1	TRBD1	14	CASSKTGVDNEQFF	TGTGCCAGCAGTAAAACAGGGGTAGACAATGAGCAGTTCTTC
TRBJ2-3	NA	TRBV19	NA	15	CASSMAAFSTDTQYF	TGTGCCAGTAGTATGGCAGCCTTTAGCACAGATACGCAGTATTTT
TRBJ1-1	NA	TRBV7-6	NA	15	CASSLGERGGTEAFF	TGTGCCAGCAGCTTAGGGGAGCGGGGAGGGACTGAAGCTTTCTTT
TRBJ1-1	once	TRBV9	TRBD1	15	CASSATGTAVPGAFF	TGTGCCAGCAGCGCTACCGGGACAGCGGTTCCTGGGGCTTTCTTT
TRBJ2-3	NA	TRBV9	NA	16	CASSVNRVEVTDTQYF	TGTGCCAGCAGCGTAAACAGGGTAGAGGTCACAGATACGCAGTATTTT
TRBJ2-1	NA	TRBV10-3	NA	13	CAISLVPSNEQFF	TGTGCCATCAGCTTGGTCCCTTCTAATGAGCAGTTCTTC
TRBJ2-5	few	TRBV10-3	NA	12	CAIMTDQETQYF	TGTGCCATCATGACAGATCAAGAGACCCAGTACTTC
TRBJ1-1	NA	TRBV6-1	NA	11	CASSEVLEAFF	TGTGCCAGCAGTGAAGTGTTAGAAGCTTTCTTT
TRBJ1-5	NA	TRBV6-2/TRBV6-3	TRBD1	16	CASSYSGQARNQPQHF	TGTGCCAGCAGTTACTCCGGACAGGCACGCAATCAGCCCCAGCATTTT
TRBJ1-4	NA	TRBV6-8	NA	16	CASSYSKAGSNEKLFF	TGTGCCAGCAGTTACTCGAAGGCAGGGTCTAATGAAAAACTGTTTTTT
TRBJ2-1	few	TRBV28	NA	14	CASSLLALYNEQFF	TGTGCCAGCAGTTTACTAGCCCTCTACAATGAGCAGTTCTTC
TRBJ2-1	many	TRBV5-3	TRBD2	14	CARSLFGGAYEQFF	TGTGCCAGAAGCTTGTTCGGGGGGGCCTATGAGCAGTTCTTC
TRBJ2-7	NA	TRBV2	NA	12	CASTGDRYEQYF	TGTGCCAGCACGGGGGACAGATACGAGCAGTACTTC
TRBJ1-2	few	TRBV14	TRBD1	13	CASRSQGNYGYTF	TGTGCCAGCAGGTCACAGGGGAACTATGGCTACACCTTC
TRBJ2-1	few	TRBV7-8	NA	14	CASSLTIGGIEQFF	TGTGCCAGCAGCTTAACGATTGGGGGAATTGAGCAGTTCTTC
TRBJ1-5	NA	TRBV7-6	TRBD1	15	CASSLWTGGDQPQHF	TGTGCCAGCAGCCTCTGGACAGGGGGGGATCAGCCCCAGCATTTT
TRBJ1-1	NA	TRBV18	NA	16	CASSLYPGQLITEAFF	TGTGCCAGCTCTCTTTATCCGGGACAACTGATCACTGAAGCTTTCTTT
TRBJ1-4	NA	TRBV24-1	NA	13	CATQGRDNEKLFF	TGTGCCACCCAGGGACGGGATAATGAAAAACTGTTTTTT
TRBJ2-3	many	TRBV6-1	TRBD2	16	CASSSGLAGAGDTQYF	TGTGCCAGCAGCTCGGGACTAGCGGGGGCCGGAGATACGCAGTATTTT
TRBJ2-1	many	TRBV7-2	NA	14	CASSLSGAPNEQFF	TGTGCCAGCAGCTTATCAGGGGCCCCCAATGAGCAGTTCTTC
TRBJ2-3	NA	TRBV2	NA	16	CASGPLTALFTDTQYF	TGTGCCAGCGGACCCTTGACGGCCCTTTTCACAGATACGCAGTATTTT
TRBJ2-5	many	TRBV7-2	NA	16	CASSLAALDRQETQYF	TGTGCCAGCAGCTTAGCGGCCTTGGACAGACAAGAGACCCAGTACTTC
TRBJ1-4	NA	TRBV19	NA	14	CASSPDGPNEKLFF	TGTGCCAGTAGTCCCGACGGGCCTAATGAAAAACTGTTTTTT
TRBJ2-3	NA	TRBV25-1	NA	14	CASSGVGAQDTQYF	TGTGCCAGCAGCGGTGTTGGGGCTCAAGATACGCAGTATTTT
TRBJ1-1	few	TRBV4-1	NA	14	CASSQGGGGAEAFF	TGCGCCAGCAGCCAAGGTGGCGGGGGGGCGGAAGCTTTCTTT
TRBJ1-4	NA	TRBV14	NA	15	CASSPARATNEKLFF	TGTGCCAGCAGCCCGGCCAGGGCAACTAATGAAAAACTGTTTTTT
TRBJ2-7	NA	TRBV20-1	TRBD1	16	CSARGITGGPSYEQYF	TGCAGTGCTAGAGGAATCACAGGGGGCCCGAGCTACGAGCAGTACTTC
TRBJ2-7	NA	TRBV20-1	TRBD2	12	CSARASGYEQYF	TGCAGTGCTAGAGCTAGCGGCTACGAGCAGTACTTC
TRBJ2-3	NA	TRBV28	NA	14	CASTMSSVTDTQYF	TGTGCCAGCACTATGAGTTCGGTCACAGATACGCAGTATTTT
TRBJ2-5	NA	TRBV19	TRBD1	13	CASSGQVEETQYF	TGTGCCAGTAGTGGACAGGTGGAAGAGACCCAGTACTTC
TRBJ2-5	NA	TRBV5-1	NA	14	CASSFQTDGETQYF	TGCGCCAGCAGCTTCCAAACCGATGGGGAGACCCAGTACTTC
TRBJ1-6	few	TRBV15	NA	15	CATKVLQVIPRPLHF	TGTGCCACCAAAGTCTTGCAAGTTATCCCACGACCCCTCCACTTT
TRBJ1-4	NA	TRBV29-1	NA	13	CSVLPGSDEKLFF	TGCAGCGTCCTGCCGGGCAGCGATGAAAAACTGTTTTTT
TRBJ1-1	NA	TRBV7-3	NA	17	CASSLGLGNSMNTEAFF	TGTGCCAGCAGCTTAGGACTGGGCAACTCGATGAACACTGAAGCTTTCTTT
TRBJ2-7	NA	TRBV7-6	NA	14	CASSLVDSSDEQYF	TGTGCCAGCAGCTTAGTGGACAGTTCGGACGAGCAGTACTTC
TRBJ2-3	many	TRBV12-3/TRBV12-4	NA	16	CASSPYVLGIADTQYF	TGTGCCAGCAGCCCATACGTCTTAGGGATCGCAGATACGCAGTATTTT
TRBJ1-2	NA	TRBV29-1	NA	13	CSVEPSGRYGYTF	TGCAGCGTTGAACCGTCAGGGAGGTATGGCTACACCTTC